Listed here are 20 T cell receptor beta chains from one sample, sequenced in a study of blood T cell repertoires in COVID-19. Here immunoSEQ multiplex PCR was the method, and the copy in TCRdb shows in-frame clones only, minus some. Among 300,000 or so clones listed, over 80% were seen once. The source material was peripheral blood. The origin of the receptors is a woman aged 40 to 55 with acute or convalescent COVID-19.

This chain joins TRBV5-1 and TRBJ1-2; D is possibly TRBD1 (5 bases). With 1 base removed from V and 4 bases from J, the gap between germline ends came to 14 bases. Per germline, CDR1 SGHRS and CDR2 YFSETQ. The length of the CDR3 is 15 residues. The DNA for the CDR3 is TGCGCCAGCAGCTTGCAGCGGGGCGCTCTCTATGGCTACACCTTC. Translated: CASSLQRGALYGYTF.

V usage is TRBV27 and J usage is TRBJ1-6; D not certain. CDR3 length equals 17 residues. Trimming took 8 bases from V and 0 from J, leaving 17 bases between them. The V gene's germline CDR1 is MNHEY and CDR2 SMNVEV (reference sequence). The CDR3: CASRSPRGSSYNSPLHF. Here the CDR3 DNA reads TGTGCCAGCCGATCACCGCGCGGAAGCTCCTATAATTCACCCCTCCACTTT.

This clone was seen a single time. This chain connects TRBV4-1 to TRBJ2-5; 7 bases agree with TRBD1. The CDR3 runs 17 residues. Germline loops: CDR1 MGHRA, CDR2 YSYEKL. Unmatched junction bases numbered 9, after V lost 1 base and J lost 1 base. This chain's CDR3 is CASSQVGDSWAQETQYF. As DNA, the CDR3 is TGCGCCAGCAGCCAAGTCGGGGACAGTTGGGCCCAAGAGACCCAGTACTTC.

V usage is TRBV4-1 and J usage is TRBJ2-3, with a possible D match to TRBD2 (6 bases). Germline V gives CDR1 MGHRA, CDR2 YSYEKL. V gave up 4 bases and J gave up 2 bases, with 13 bases separating them. CDR3 length: 15 amino acids. DNA of the CDR3: TGCGCCAGCAGCCTCAGGAGGGATAACACAGATACGCAGTATTTT. It is translated as CASSLRRDNTDTQYF.

The chain has TRBV5-8 and TRBJ1-2, with D perhaps TRBD1 (6 bases). Looked up from germline, CDR1 is SGHTS and CDR2 is YDEGEE. V lost 4 bases, J lost 8 bases, and 12 bases lay in between. This CDR3 has 12 amino acids. DNA for the CDR3: TGTGCCAGCAGCCCTTCGACAGGCGGCTACACCTTC. Translation gives CASSPSTGGYTF.

The chain is built from TRBV5-1 and TRBJ1-2; D might be TRBD1 (6 bases). The CDR3 has 14 amino acids. V was shortened by 4 bases and J by 7 bases, with 17 bases between the two germline ends. From germline, CDR1 is SGHRS and CDR2 YFSETQ. CDR3 residues: CASSRTDRWSGYTF. CDR3 coding DNA: TGCGCCAGCAGCCGCACCGACAGGTGGAGTGGCTACACCTTC.

The chain links TRBV27 to TRBJ1-1; 8 nucleotides align to TRBD1. The V gene's germline CDR1 is MNHEY and CDR2 SMNVEV (reference sequence). The CDR3 loop spans 15 amino acids. Unmatched junction bases numbered 3, after V lost 3 bases and J lost 0 bases. The CDR3 sequence is CASSFGTGMNTEAFF. The CDR3 DNA follows: TGTGCCAGCAGTTTTGGGACAGGTATGAACACTGAAGCTTTCTTT.

The V gene is TRBV6-6, the J gene TRBJ2-7, with 7 bases lining up with TRBD2. CDR1 and CDR2 (germline): MNHNY, SVGAGI (reference sequence). The J segment lost 4 bases and the V segment lost 5 bases, leaving 2 bases of the junction unmatched. This CDR3 spans 12 amino acids. CDR3 residues: CASSGRGYEQYV. CDR3 in DNA: TGTGCCAGCAGTGGGCGGGGGTACGAGCAGTACGTC.

This clone has only one observation. The genes are TRBV10-3 and TRBJ2-7; 9 nucleotides line up with TRBD1. J gave up 2 bases and V 0 bases, and 8 bases lay outside the gene matches. This CDR3 spans 17 amino acids. In germline, CDR1 is ENHRY, CDR2 SYGVKD. CDR3 coding DNA: TGTGCCATCAGTGAGTCGACGGGACAGGGAGACCCCTACGAGCAGTACGTC. This gives the protein CAISESTGQGDPYEQYV.

The chain carries TRBV10-1 and TRBJ2-3, with 7 bases lining up with TRBD2. Germline lookup yields CDR1 WNHNN and CDR2 SYGVQD (reference sequence). J gave up 1 base and V 2 bases, and 3 bases lay outside the gene matches. The length of the CDR3 is 15 residues. CDR3 nucleotides: TGCGCCAGCAGTGAGGAAACTAGCGGCACAGATACGCAGTATTTT. Translation gives CASSEETSGTDTQYF.

The rearrangement uses TRBV2 and TRBJ2-7; weak D call: TRBD1 (5 bases). V lost 6 bases and J lost 6, with 9 bases in between. The CDR3 runs 11 residues. Germline CDR1 is SNHLY and CDR2 is FYNNEI. The CDR3 region is CASSAGPEQYV. The CDR3 bases are TGTGCCAGCAGCGCAGGGCCCGAGCAGTACGTC.

The chain uses TRBV11-2 and TRBJ2-7; a possible D gene is TRBD2 (6 bases). Deletions cut 5 bases from V and 1 base from J, with 15 bases between. The CDR3 contains 15 residues. In germline, CDR1 is SGHAT, CDR2 FQNNGV. DNA for the CDR3: TGTGCCAGCAGCCGGGAGCCCCACGGATCCTACGAGCAGTACGTC. Translated, it gives CASSREPHGSYEQYV.

This clone came up a few times. The chain joins TRBV12-5 to TRBJ1-3; the match to TRBD1 covers 9 bases. There are 18 residues in the CDR3. The germline V gene has CDR1 LGHNT and CDR2 FRNRAP. The trim removed 0 bases at V and 2 bases at J, leaving 8 bases unmatched. Here the CDR3 DNA reads TGTGCTAGTGGTTTGGTAGTTGGGACAGGGTTGGCTGGAAACACCATATATTTT. This gives the protein CASGLVVGTGLAGNTIYF.

V and J are TRBV5-5 and TRBJ1-4; D unclear. Between the trimmed V and J ends, which lost 1 base and 7 bases, there was a span of 17 bases. Germline lookup yields CDR1 SGHKS and CDR2 YYEKEE (reference sequence). This CDR3 spans 16 amino acids. The CDR3 here is CASSLWSGQYGEKLFF. CDR3 DNA sequence: TGTGCCAGCAGCTTGTGGTCAGGTCAATACGGTGAAAAACTGTTTTTT.

CDR3 in amino acids: CASSIADRLNTEAFF. Here the CDR3 DNA reads TGTGCCAGTAGTATTGCTGACAGGTTAAACACTGAAGCTTTCTTT. The chain links TRBV19 to TRBJ1-1; tentative D call: TRBD1 (6 bases). Germline V gene sequence: CDR1 LNHDA, CDR2 SQIVND (reference sequence). V shed 3 bases and J shed 2 bases, with 13 bases lying between them. This CDR3 has 15 amino acids.

With regard to this clone: The same CDR3 can be traced to other DNA sequences in this sample. The gene calls are TRBV2 and TRBJ1-1, with TRBD1 as a possible D gene (5 bases). Trimming took 2 bases from V and 2 from J, leaving 6 bases between them. The CDR3 runs to 13 residues. Germline CDR1 is SNHLY and CDR2 is FYNNEI. CDR3 nucleotide sequence: TGTGCCAGCAGTGAACAGGGAAACACTGAAGCTTTCTTT. Protein product: CASSEQGNTEAFF.

This clone has a single count. V usage is TRBV6-6 and J usage is TRBJ2-5, with 9 positions matching TRBD1. The germline V gene has CDR1 MNHNY and CDR2 SVGAGI (reference sequence). The junction had 9 bases not matched to a gene; V was cut back by 5 bases and J by 5 bases. The CDR3 is 15 amino acids. DNA of the CDR3: TGTGCCAGCAGTATCATACAGGGGGCCGGGGAGACCCAGTACTTC. The encoded protein is CASSIIQGAGETQYF.

V usage is TRBV3-1 (or the pseudogene TRBV3-2) and J usage is TRBJ2-7; D is possibly TRBD1 (6 bases). There are 13 residues in the CDR3. Germline V CDR1 and CDR2: LGHDT, YNNKEL (reference sequence). V shed 4 bases and J shed 6 bases, with 13 bases lying between them. CDR3 DNA sequence: TGTGCCAGCAGCCCCTTGGGGGCGGGCGAGCAGTACGTC. Translated, it gives CASSPLGAGEQYV.

The V gene is TRBV28, the J gene TRBJ1-2; possible D gene TRBD1, 5 bases. Germline V gene lookup returns CDR1 MDHEN and CDR2 SYDVKM. The V and J ends lost 8 bases and 2 bases respectively, with 9 bases between them. The CDR3 covers 12 residues. This chain's CDR3 is CASWGENYGYTF. CDR3 bases: TGTGCCAGCTGGGGGGAAAACTATGGCTACACCTTC.

The genes are TRBV5-1 and TRBJ2-1; 8 bases are a match to TRBD1. J lost 2 bases, V lost 5 bases, and 6 bases had no gene match. Per the germline V gene, CDR1 is SGHRS and CDR2 is YFSETQ. The CDR3 totals 15 residues. The CDR3 loop reads CASRDSGGPYNEQFF. CDR3 nucleotides: TGCGCCAGCAGGGATTCAGGGGGCCCCTACAATGAGCAGTTCTTC.